The clone carrying this T cell receptor beta chain turned up a few times. Antigen specificity is unknown. The data were obtained in a study of cytomegalovirus exposure and HLA in healthy donors. Notes on the study in general: Rare sequences made up most TCRs, while some public TCRs were found in many donors. According to reports, the classifier identified cytomegalovirus status with high specificity and sensitivity. According to a subsequent analysis, TCR clusters from the first cohort were inclined to appear together in the 110 or so validation repertoires. The study listed approximately 160 cytomegalovirus-associated TCR beta chains.

Only in-frame clones appear in the TCRdb table, and some are missing; sequencing was by immunoSEQ multiplex PCR. The sample records 150,000 to 250,000 clones, 80% to 85% being singletons. CDR1 is WNHNN and CDR2 is SYGVQD in the germline V gene (reference sequence). This CDR3 has 13 residues. The ends lost 8 bases at V and 6 bases at J; junction bases unmatched: 9. The rearrangement joins TRBV10-1 to TRBJ1-1, with TRBD1 matching over 7 bases. This sequence originates from a woman in her 30s in good health and CMV-seronegative. Sequencing input: PBMCs. In DNA form, the CDR3 reads TGCGCCAGCTTTAAAACAGGGGTGGCTGAAGCTTTCTTT. It encodes CASFKTGVAEAFF.